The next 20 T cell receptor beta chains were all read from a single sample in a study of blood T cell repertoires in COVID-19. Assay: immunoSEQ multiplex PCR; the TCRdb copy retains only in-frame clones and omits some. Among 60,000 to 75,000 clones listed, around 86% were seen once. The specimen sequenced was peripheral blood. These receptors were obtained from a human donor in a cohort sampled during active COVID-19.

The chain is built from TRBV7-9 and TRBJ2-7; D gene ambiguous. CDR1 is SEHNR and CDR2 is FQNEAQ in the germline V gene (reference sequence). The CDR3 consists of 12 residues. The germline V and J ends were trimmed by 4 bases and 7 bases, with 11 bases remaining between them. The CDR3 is CASSYAEDEQYV. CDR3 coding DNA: TGTGCCAGCAGCTACGCCGAGGATGAGCAGTACGTC.

This CDR3 reads CASSHSSGGATKNIQYF. The DNA of the CDR3 is TGTGCCAGCAGCCATTCATCAGGGGGCGCAACCAAAAACATTCAGTACTTC. The V call is TRBV3-1 (or the pseudogene TRBV3-2), the J call TRBJ2-4; 8 positions match TRBD1. CDR3 length: 17 residues. V dropped 3 bases and J dropped 2; count of bases not matched to a gene: 9. Germline V lookup: CDR1 LGHDT, CDR2 YNNKEL (reference sequence).

The CDR3 sequence is CASGGTAGPGELFF. In DNA, the CDR3 is TGTGCCAGCGGCGGAACTGCGGGGCCCGGGGAGCTGTTTTTT. The chain has TRBV6-5 and TRBJ2-2; possibly TRBD2 for D (6 bases). The length of the CDR3 is 14 residues. The V and J ends lost 8 bases and 6 bases respectively, with 16 bases between them. Germline CDR1 and CDR2: MNHEY and SVGAGI.

CDR3 amino acids: CASSSQLDRSHEQYF. CDR3 bases: TGTGCCAGTAGTAGTCAACTAGATAGATCCCACGAGCAGTACTTC. This chain links TRBV19 with TRBJ2-7; maybe TRBD2 (5 bases). Per germline, CDR1 LNHDA and CDR2 SQIVND (reference sequence). The CDR3 runs 15 residues. The V and J ends lost 4 bases and 5 bases respectively, with 18 bases between them.

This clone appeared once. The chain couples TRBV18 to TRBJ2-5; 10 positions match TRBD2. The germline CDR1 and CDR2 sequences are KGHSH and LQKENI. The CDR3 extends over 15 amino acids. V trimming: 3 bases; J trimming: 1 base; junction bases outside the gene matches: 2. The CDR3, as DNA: TGTGCCAGCTCACCCCTAGCGGGGGCCCAAGAGACCCAGTACTTC. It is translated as CASSPLAGAQETQYF.

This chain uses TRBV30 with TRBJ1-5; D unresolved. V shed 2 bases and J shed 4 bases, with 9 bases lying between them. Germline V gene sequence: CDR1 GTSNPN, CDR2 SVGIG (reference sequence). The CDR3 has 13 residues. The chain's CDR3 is CAWSYSINQPQHF. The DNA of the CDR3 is TGTGCCTGGAGTTACAGCATTAATCAGCCCCAGCATTTT.

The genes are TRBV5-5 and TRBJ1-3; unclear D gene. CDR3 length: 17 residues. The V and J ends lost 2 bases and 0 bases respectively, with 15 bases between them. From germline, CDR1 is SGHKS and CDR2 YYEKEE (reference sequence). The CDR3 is CASSLAGMGGSGNTIYF. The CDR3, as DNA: TGTGCCAGCAGCTTAGCCGGGATGGGAGGCTCTGGAAACACCATATATTTT.

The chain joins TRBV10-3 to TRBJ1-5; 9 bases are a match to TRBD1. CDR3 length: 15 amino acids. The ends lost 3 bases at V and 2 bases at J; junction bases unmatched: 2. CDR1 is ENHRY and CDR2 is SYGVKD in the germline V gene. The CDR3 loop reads CAISDRDRGNQPQHF. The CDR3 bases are TGTGCCATCAGTGACAGGGACAGGGGCAATCAGCCCCAGCATTTT.

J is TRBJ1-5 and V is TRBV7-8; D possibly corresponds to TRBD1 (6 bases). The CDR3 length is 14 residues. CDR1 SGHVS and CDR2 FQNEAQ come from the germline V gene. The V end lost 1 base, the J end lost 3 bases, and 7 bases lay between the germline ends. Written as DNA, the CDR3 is TGTGCCAGCAGCTTAGACAGGGACAATCAGCCCCAGCATTTT. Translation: CASSLDRDNQPQHF.

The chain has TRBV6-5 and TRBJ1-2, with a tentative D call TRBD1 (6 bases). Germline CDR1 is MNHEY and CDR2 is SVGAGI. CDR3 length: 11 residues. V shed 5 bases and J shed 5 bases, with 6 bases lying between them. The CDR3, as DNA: TGTGCCAGCAGTCAGGGGTATGGCTACACCTTC. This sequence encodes CASSQGYGYTF.

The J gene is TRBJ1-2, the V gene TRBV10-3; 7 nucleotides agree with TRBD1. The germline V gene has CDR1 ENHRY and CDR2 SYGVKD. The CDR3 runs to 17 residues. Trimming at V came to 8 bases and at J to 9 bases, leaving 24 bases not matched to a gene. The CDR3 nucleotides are TGTGCCATCGAAGACAAAGGAGGACAGGCGAGGGGGACCAGCTACACCTTC. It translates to CAIEDKGGQARGTSYTF.

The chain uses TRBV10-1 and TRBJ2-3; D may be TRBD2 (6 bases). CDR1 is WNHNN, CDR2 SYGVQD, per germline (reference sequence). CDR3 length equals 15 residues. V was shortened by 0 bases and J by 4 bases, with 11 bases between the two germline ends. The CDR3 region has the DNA TGCGCCAGCAGTGAGTCCGGGGGTAAGGCAGATACGCAGTATTTT. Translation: CASSESGGKADTQYF.

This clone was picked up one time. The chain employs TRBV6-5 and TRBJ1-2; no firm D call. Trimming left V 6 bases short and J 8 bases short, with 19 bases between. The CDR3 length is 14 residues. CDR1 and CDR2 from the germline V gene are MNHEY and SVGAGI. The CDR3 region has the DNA TGTGCCAGCAGCTCCCCACTGTTCTATGTAGGCTACACCTTC. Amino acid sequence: CASSSPLFYVGYTF.

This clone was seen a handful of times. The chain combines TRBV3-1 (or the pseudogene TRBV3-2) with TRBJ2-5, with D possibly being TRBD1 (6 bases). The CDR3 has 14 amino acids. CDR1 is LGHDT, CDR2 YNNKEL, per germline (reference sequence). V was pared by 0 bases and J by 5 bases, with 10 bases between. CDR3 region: CASSQEGARETQYF. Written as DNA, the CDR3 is TGTGCCAGCAGCCAAGAGGGGGCTAGGGAGACCCAGTACTTC.

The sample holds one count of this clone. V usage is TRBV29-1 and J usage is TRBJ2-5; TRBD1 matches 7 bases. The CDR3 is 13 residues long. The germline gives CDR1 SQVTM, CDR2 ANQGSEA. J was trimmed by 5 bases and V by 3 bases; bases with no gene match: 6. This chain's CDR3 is CSVDWDSEETQYF. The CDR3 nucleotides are TGCAGCGTTGATTGGGACAGCGAGGAGACCCAGTACTTC.

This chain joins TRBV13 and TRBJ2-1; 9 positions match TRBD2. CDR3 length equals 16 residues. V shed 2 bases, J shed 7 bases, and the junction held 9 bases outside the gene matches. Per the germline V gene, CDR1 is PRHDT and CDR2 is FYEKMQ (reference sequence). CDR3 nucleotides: TGTGCCAGCAGCTTATTCTCTAGCGGGGTTGGGAATGAGCAGTTCTTC. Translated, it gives CASSLFSSGVGNEQFF.

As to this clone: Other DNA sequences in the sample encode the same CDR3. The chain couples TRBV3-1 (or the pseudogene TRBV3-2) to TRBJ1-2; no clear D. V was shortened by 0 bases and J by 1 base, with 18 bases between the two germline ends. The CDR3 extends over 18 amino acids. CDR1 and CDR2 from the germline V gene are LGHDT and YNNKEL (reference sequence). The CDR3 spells CASSQDLARGDLNYGYTF. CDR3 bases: TGTGCCAGCAGCCAAGATTTGGCTCGGGGAGATCTTAACTATGGCTACACCTTC.

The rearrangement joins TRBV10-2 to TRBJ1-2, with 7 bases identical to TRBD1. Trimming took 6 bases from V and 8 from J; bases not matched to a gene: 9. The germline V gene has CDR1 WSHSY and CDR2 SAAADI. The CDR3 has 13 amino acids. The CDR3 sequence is CASRQGVPSGYTF. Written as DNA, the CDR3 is TGCGCCAGCAGGCAGGGGGTTCCTTCCGGCTACACCTTC.

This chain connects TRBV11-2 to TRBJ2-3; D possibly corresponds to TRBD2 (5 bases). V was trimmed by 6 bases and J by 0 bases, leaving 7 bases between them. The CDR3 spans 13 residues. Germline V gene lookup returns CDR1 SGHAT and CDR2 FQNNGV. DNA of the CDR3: TGTGCCAGCAGGCTAGCTAGCACAGATACGCAGTATTTT. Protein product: CASRLASTDTQYF.

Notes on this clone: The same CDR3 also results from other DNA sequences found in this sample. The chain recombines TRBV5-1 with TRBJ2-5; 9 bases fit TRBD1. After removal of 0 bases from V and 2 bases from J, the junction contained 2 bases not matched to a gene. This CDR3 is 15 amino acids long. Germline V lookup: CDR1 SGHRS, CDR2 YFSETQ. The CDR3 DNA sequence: TGCGCCAGCAGCTTGGATGGGACAGGGCAAGAGACCCAGTACTTC. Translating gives CASSLDGTGQETQYF.